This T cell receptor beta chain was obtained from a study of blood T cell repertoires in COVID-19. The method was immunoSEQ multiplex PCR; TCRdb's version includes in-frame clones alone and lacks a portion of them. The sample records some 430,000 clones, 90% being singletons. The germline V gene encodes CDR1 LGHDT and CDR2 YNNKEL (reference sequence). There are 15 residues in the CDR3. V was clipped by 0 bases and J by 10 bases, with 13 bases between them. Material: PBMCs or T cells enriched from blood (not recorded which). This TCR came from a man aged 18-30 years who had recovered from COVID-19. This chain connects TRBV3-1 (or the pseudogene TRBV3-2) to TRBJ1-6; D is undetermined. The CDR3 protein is CASSQEPRPASPLHF. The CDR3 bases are TGTGCCAGCAGCCAAGAACCCAGGCCGGCATCACCCCTCCACTTT.